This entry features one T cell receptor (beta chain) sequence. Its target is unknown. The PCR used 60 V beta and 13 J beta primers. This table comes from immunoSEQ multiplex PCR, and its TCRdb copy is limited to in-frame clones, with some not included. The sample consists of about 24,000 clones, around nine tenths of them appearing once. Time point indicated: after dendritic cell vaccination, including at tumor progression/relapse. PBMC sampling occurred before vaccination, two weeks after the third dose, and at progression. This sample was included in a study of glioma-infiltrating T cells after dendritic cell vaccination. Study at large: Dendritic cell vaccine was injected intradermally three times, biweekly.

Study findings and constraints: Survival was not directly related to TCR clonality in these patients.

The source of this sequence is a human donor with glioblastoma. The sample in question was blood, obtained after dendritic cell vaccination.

The CDR3 here is CASSQEGQGISDTQYF. CDR3 sequence (DNA): TGCGCCAGCAGCCAAGAAGGGCAGGGAATCTCAGATACGCAGTATTTT. This chain links TRBV4-1 with TRBJ2-3, with D perhaps matching TRBD1 (5 bases). The V gene lost 0 bases and the J gene lost 4 bases, with 14 bases spanning the gap. Per the germline V gene, CDR1 is MGHRA and CDR2 is YSYEKL. The CDR3 covers 16 residues.